A selection of T cell receptor beta chains follows, all from one sample in a study of blood T cell repertoires in COVID-19. Clones were read by immunoSEQ multiplex PCR, and TCRdb kept only the in-frame ones, dropping some. The repertoire includes under 130,000 clones, about 91% of them detected once, and about 3% sits in the top ten. Source material: peripheral blood. The receptor source for this set is a human donor in a cohort sampled during active COVID-19. The CDR3 runs from the conserved cysteine through the conserved F or W. Fields, in order: J gene, D gene, V gene, clone size, CDR3 DNA, CDR3 protein. The D gene is left open where the match is weak. Size tells how often a clone was seen (once, few, many) or the class of an expanded clone, and some rows leave it out.

>TRBJ1-1|TRBD1|TRBV7-8|.
TGTGCCAGCAGCAAATGGGACAGATTGAACACTGAAGCTTTCTTT
CASSKWDRLNTEAFF
>TRBJ2-7|.|TRBV5-1|once
TGCGCCAGCAGCTTGGTGGTGGGACTCTTAAACGAGCAGTACTTC
CASSLVVGLLNEQYF
>TRBJ1-4|.|TRBV7-9|.
TGTGCCAGCAGCTTGAGGCAGGGGCTCGGGACTAATGAAAAACTGTTTTTT
CASSLRQGLGTNEKLFF
>TRBJ1-2|.|TRBV27|.
TGTGCCAGCACCTCCGCGAATAGAAATGGCTACACCTTC
CASTSANRNGYTF
>TRBJ1-2|TRBD1|TRBV6-5|once
TGTGCCAGCATCAGCAGGGGGCTTGGTGGCTACACCTTC
CASISRGLGGYTF
>TRBJ2-7|TRBD1|TRBV6-5|.
TGTGCCAGCAGTTCCAGGGACAGGGGGTCCTACGAGCAGTACTTC
CASSSRDRGSYEQYF
>TRBJ2-1|TRBD1|TRBV5-1|.
TGCGCCAGCAGCCGTGGATTGAGTGGGACAGGGGACTTCAATGAGCAGTTCTTC
CASSRGLSGTGDFNEQFF
>TRBJ2-2|.|TRBV19|.
TGTGCCAGTAGTATAGTCCTCCGGGGCACCGGGGAGCTGTTTTTT
CASSIVLRGTGELFF
>TRBJ2-5|TRBD2|TRBV5-5|.
TGTGCCAGCAGCGCTGGGACTAGCGGGGGGGAGACCCAGTACTTC
CASSAGTSGGETQYF
>TRBJ2-7|.|TRBV19|.
TGTGCCAGTTCGTATAGGGGCGGGGCAAACTACGAGCAGTACTTC
CASSYRGGANYEQYF
>TRBJ1-1|.|TRBV10-3|.
TGTGCCATCCAAGGCAGGGGAACTGAAGCTTTCTTT
CAIQGRGTEAFF
>TRBJ2-7|TRBD1|TRBV7-2|.
TGTGCCAGCAGCTTAGTAGGGACAGCCTACGAGCAGTACTTC
CASSLVGTAYEQYF
>TRBJ2-7|TRBD2|TRBV7-8|few
TGTGCCAGCAGCTTAGGGGGTAGCGGGTTATACGAGCAGTACTTC
CASSLGGSGLYEQYF
>TRBJ1-2|.|TRBV29-1|.
TGCAGCGTTGAAGACCCTTCTAACTATGGCTACACCTTC
CSVEDPSNYGYTF
>TRBJ2-5|TRBD1|TRBV11-3|.
TGTGCCAGCAGCGCCGGACAGGCTTCCCAAGAGACCCAGTACTTC
CASSAGQASQETQYF
>TRBJ1-4|TRBD1|TRBV5-1|.
TGCGCCAGCAGCTTGGCGTCAGGGGGCCCTGAAAAACTGTTTTTT
CASSLASGGPEKLFF
>TRBJ1-3|.|TRBV7-9|.
TGTGCCAGCAGCGGTCAAGGACAGTTCTTCTCTGGAAACACCATATATTTT
CASSGQGQFFSGNTIYF
>TRBJ2-5|.|TRBV6-5|.
TGTGCCAGCAGCCGTGGGACTCGATATCAAGAGACCCAGTACTTC
CASSRGTRYQETQYF
>TRBJ2-5|TRBD1|TRBV30|.
TGTGCCTGGAGCGGACCCGGGACAGCACAAGAGACCCAGTACTTC
CAWSGPGTAQETQYF
>TRBJ2-5|.|TRBV4-3|.
TGCGCCAGCAGCCAAGATGGTGCCAGACTAGAGACCCAGTACTTC
CASSQDGARLETQYF
>TRBJ2-1|.|TRBV5-1|.
TGCGCCAGCAGCCGCCTTCAAAGCGAGTGGACCTACAATGAGCAGTTCTTC
CASSRLQSEWTYNEQFF
>TRBJ1-6|TRBD1|TRBV18|.
TGTGCCAGCTCAGCTACAGGGGTCGTTAATTCACCCCTCCACTTT
CASSATGVVNSPLHF
>TRBJ2-5|TRBD1|TRBV18|.
TGTGCCAGCTCATCGGGACAGGGGGAGTTAAAAAGGATAGAGACCCAGTACTTC
CASSSGQGELKRIETQYF
>TRBJ2-7|.|TRBV7-2|.
TGTGCCAGCAGTTCCCGGGACGAGCAGTACTTC
CASSSRDEQYF
>TRBJ2-3|.|TRBV11-2|.
TGTGCCAGCCGAAGGGGCGCTACGCAGTATTTT
CASRRGATQYF
>TRBJ1-2|TRBD1|TRBV19|.
TGTGCCAGTAGTACGGAGGCCAGGGGGCGTTCTAACTATGGCTACACCTTC
CASSTEARGRSNYGYTF
>TRBJ1-2|.|TRBV9|.
TGTGCCAGCAGCGTGACGGAGGGGTACGGCTACACCTTC
CASSVTEGYGYTF
>TRBJ1-6|TRBD1|TRBV4-1|few
TGCGCCAGCAGCCGGGGACAGGGGAATAATTCACCCCTCCACTTT
CASSRGQGNNSPLHF
>TRBJ2-4|TRBD2|TRBV5-6|.
TGTGCCAGCAGCTTGGGGCTAGCGGGGGAGTACTTC
CASSLGLAGEYF
>TRBJ1-6|TRBD1|TRBV4-1|once
TGCGCCAGCAGCCAGATCGGACAGGGAGGCTCACCCCTCCACTTT
CASSQIGQGGSPLHF
>TRBJ1-5|TRBD1|TRBV10-3|.
TGTGCCACACGGGACAGGGTCGGCAATCAGCCCCAGCATTTT
CATRDRVGNQPQHF
>TRBJ2-7|.|TRBV15|.
TGTGCCACCAGCGTCAGACTGGGAGGCGAGCAGTACTTC
CATSVRLGGEQYF
>TRBJ2-5|TRBD2|TRBV18|.
TGTGCCAGCTCAACAGAGACTAGCGGAGAGACCCAGTACTTC
CASSTETSGETQYF
>TRBJ2-3|TRBD2|TRBV6-6|.
TGTGCCAGCAGTCGACTAGCGGGGGGGAGCACAGATACGCAGTATTTT
CASSRLAGGSTDTQYF
>TRBJ1-2|TRBD1|TRBV27|.
TGTGCCAGCAGTTCCCGTCCCGGGACAGGGTTCGGCTATGGCTACACCTTC
CASSSRPGTGFGYGYTF
>TRBJ1-2|.|TRBV11-2|.
TGTGCCAGCAGCTTATCTGCTAACTATGGCTACACCTTC
CASSLSANYGYTF
>TRBJ2-5|TRBD1|TRBV29-1|.
TGCAGCGTTGAAGAACCGTTTGGGACAGGGAGGGCCCAGTACTTC
CSVEEPFGTGRAQYF
>TRBJ2-2|TRBD2|TRBV19|few
TGTGCCAGTAGTTCTGGGACTAGCGGGAGAGGGACCGGGGAGCTGTTTTTT
CASSSGTSGRGTGELFF
>TRBJ2-1|TRBD1|TRBV7-2|few
TGTGCCAGCAGCCTTGAGACAGGGTCCTACAATGAGCAGTTCTTC
CASSLETGSYNEQFF
>TRBJ2-7|.|TRBV28|.
TGTGCCAGCAGTCCCCCGGGAATAAGCTCCTACGAGCAGTACTTC
CASSPPGISSYEQYF
>TRBJ2-7|TRBD1|TRBV13|.
TGTGCCAGCAGTCCGACCACAGGGGACGAGCAGTACTTC
CASSPTTGDEQYF
>TRBJ2-1|.|TRBV7-9|few
TGTGCCAGCAGCCCACCGACAGGTGAGCAGTTCTTC
CASSPPTGEQFF
>TRBJ2-7|TRBD2|TRBV27|.
TGTGCCAGCAGGCGTTCCGGGACTAGCGGGCTCTACGAGCAGTACTTC
CASRRSGTSGLYEQYF
>TRBJ1-5|TRBD1|TRBV6-2/TRBV6-3|.
TGTGCCAGCAGCCTAGTGACAGGGGGAAATCAGCCCCAGCATTTT
CASSLVTGGNQPQHF
>TRBJ1-2|TRBD1|TRBV30|.
TGTGCCTGCACCGGGACAGGGGGTTATGGCTACACCTTC
CACTGTGGYGYTF
>TRBJ1-2|.|TRBV6-1|.
TGTGCCAGCAGTGTGCCCCCGGGGGGCATAGGCTATGGCTACACCTTC
CASSVPPGGIGYGYTF
>TRBJ2-2|TRBD1|TRBV30|.
TGTGCCTGGAGGCCCCGGGACAGGAACACCGGGGAGCTGTTTTTT
CAWRPRDRNTGELFF
>TRBJ1-1|TRBD1|TRBV2|.
TGTGCCAGCAGTGAAGGGGACAGGGGGGCTGAAGCTTTCTTT
CASSEGDRGAEAFF
>TRBJ2-3|TRBD2|TRBV29-1|once
TGCAGCGTTAATACTAACGGGAGGGCCCCAGATACGCAGTATTTT
CSVNTNGRAPDTQYF
>TRBJ1-1|.|TRBV28|.
TGTGCCAGCAGTTTTCCATTTCCGAACACTGAAGCTTTCTTT
CASSFPFPNTEAFF
>TRBJ1-5|TRBD1|TRBV7-8|.
TGTGCCAGCAGCTCCTCCGACAGGGGAGGCAATCAGCCCCAGCATTTT
CASSSSDRGGNQPQHF
>TRBJ1-2|.|TRBV29-1|.
TGCAGCACTTGGCAGGGCGGCTACACCTTC
CSTWQGGYTF
>TRBJ2-5|TRBD1|TRBV30|.
TGTGCCTGGAGAGCAGAGACAGGGTTTTGGGGGGAGACCCAGTACTTC
CAWRAETGFWGETQYF
>TRBJ2-5|TRBD1|TRBV5-1|.
TGCGCCAGCAGCAGAGCCGGGACAGGGGAAGAGACCCAGTACTTC
CASSRAGTGEETQYF
>TRBJ1-2|.|TRBV7-9|few
TGTGCCAGCAGCTTAGAAGTGTCCAGTAACCAGACCTTC
CASSLEVSSNQTF
>TRBJ1-6|.|TRBV4-3|.
TGCGCCAGCAGCCAAGATCCCCGGCAGGCGCCCTATAATTCACCCCTCCACTTT
CASSQDPRQAPYNSPLHF
>TRBJ1-2|TRBD1|TRBV7-2|.
TGTGCCAGCAGCTTAGAGGGGGCGCCGGGATATGGCTACACCTTC
CASSLEGAPGYGYTF
>TRBJ1-2|.|TRBV6-5|.
TGTGCCAGCAGTCAAAGCCCGGGTCCTTATGGCTACACCTTC
CASSQSPGPYGYTF